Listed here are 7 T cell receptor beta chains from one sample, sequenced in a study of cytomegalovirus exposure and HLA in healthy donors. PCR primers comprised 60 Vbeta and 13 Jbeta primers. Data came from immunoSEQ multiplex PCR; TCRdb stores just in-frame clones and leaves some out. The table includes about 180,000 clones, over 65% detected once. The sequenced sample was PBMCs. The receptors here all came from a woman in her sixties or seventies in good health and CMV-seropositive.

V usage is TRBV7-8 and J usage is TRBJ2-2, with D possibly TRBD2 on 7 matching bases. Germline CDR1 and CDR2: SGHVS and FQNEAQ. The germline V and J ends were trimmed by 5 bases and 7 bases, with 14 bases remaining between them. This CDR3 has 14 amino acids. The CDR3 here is CASSPGGQGGELFF. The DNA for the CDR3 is TGTGCCAGCAGCCCGGGGGGCCAGGGCGGGGAGCTGTTTTTT.

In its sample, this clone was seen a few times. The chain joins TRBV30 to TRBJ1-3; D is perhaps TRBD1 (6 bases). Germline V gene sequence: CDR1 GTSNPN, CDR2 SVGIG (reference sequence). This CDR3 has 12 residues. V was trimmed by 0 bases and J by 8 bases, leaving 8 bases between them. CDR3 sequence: CAWSVGGYTIYF. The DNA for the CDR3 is TGTGCCTGGAGTGTAGGGGGATACACCATATATTTT.

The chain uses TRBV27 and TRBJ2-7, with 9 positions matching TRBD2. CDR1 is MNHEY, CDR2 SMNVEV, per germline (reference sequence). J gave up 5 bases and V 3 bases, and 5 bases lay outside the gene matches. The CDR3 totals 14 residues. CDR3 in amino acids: CASSFQREAHEQYF. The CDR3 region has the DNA TGTGCCAGCAGTTTCCAGCGGGAGGCCCACGAGCAGTACTTC.

Here the CDR3 reads CASSLAGDTEAFF. CDR3 bases: TGTGCCAGCAGCTTAGCAGGGGACACTGAAGCTTTCTTT. This sequence joins TRBV7-2 and TRBJ1-1; maybe TRBD1 (5 bases). This CDR3 contains 13 residues. The germline V gene encodes CDR1 SGHTA and CDR2 FQGNSA. Trimming cost V 0 bases and J 3 bases, with 5 bases left between them.

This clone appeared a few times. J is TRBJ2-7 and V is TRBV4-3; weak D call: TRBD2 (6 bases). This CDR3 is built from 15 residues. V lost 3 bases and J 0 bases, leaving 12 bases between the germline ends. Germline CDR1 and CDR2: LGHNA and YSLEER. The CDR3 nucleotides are TGCGCCAGCAGCCATGGCAGGGACTCCTCCTACGAGCAGTACTTC. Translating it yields CASSHGRDSSYEQYF.

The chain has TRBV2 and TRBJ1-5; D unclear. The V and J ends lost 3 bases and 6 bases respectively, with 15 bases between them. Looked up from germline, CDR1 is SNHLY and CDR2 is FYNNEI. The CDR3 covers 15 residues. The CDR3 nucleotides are TGTGCCAGCAGTGAGATGGCGGCCCGAGGTCAGCCCCAGCATTTT. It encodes CASSEMAARGQPQHF.

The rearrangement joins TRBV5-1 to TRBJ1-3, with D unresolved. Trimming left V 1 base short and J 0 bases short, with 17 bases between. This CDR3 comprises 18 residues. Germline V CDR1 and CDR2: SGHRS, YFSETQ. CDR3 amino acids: CASSLLPRSLSSGNTIYF. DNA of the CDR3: TGCGCCAGCAGCTTGTTGCCCAGGTCCCTTAGCTCTGGAAACACCATATATTTT.